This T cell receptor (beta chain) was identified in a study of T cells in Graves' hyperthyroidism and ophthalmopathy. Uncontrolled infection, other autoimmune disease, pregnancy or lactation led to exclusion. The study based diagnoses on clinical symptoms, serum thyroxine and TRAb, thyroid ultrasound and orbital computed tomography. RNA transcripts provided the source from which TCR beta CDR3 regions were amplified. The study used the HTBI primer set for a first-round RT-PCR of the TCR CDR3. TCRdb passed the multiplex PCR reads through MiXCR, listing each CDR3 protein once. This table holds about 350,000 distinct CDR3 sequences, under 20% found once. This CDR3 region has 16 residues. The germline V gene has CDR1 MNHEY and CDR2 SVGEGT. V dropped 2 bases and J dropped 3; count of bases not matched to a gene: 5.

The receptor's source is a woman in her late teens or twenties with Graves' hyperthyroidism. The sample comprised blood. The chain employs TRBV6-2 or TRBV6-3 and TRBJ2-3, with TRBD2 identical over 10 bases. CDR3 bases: TGTGCCAGCAGTTACGTGACTAGCGGGTGGACAGATACGCAGTATTTT. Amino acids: CASSYVTSGWTDTQYF.